Detailed here is one T cell receptor beta chain. Its recognized antigen is unknown. It has no much larger one-base neighbor in the sample; base qualities were not kept. These data originate in a study of cytomegalovirus exposure and HLA in healthy donors (dated by TCRdb to 2015 to 2018). In the study overall: According to an earlier analysis of around 600 of the donors, some 180 million T cells yielded over 90 million unique TCR beta sequences and roughly 280 Gb of sequence data. About 330 gigabases of sequencing data and 75 million to 85 million unique TCR sequences made up an early release that covered approximately 620 HLA-typed donors. The genetic ancestry cluster associated with self-reported Caucasian donors included 81% of the 398 genotyped donors. The study aimed to test whether signatures of past pathogen exposure could be identified by cataloging public T cell receptors. The study used immunosequencing to profile the T cell repertoires of about 670 subjects and linked those repertoires to cytomegalovirus serostatus. Along with the roughly 670-subject first cohort, a separate validation cohort of around 110 different subjects was used. To predict cytomegalovirus infection status, the study combined high-throughput TCR immunosequencing, statistical association of individual TCRs with disease status, and machine learning. In a later analysis, previously published TCR beta repertoires from about 640 donors were re-analyzed and high-resolution HLA genotyping was added so that TCR occurrence patterns could be studied. Rather than using new phenotypic data, the later analysis identified candidate immune exposures from TCR beta sequences and from how often those sequences occurred across donors. An earlier analysis of several hundred of the donors applied high-throughput TCR beta sequencing to assess whether each TCR beta V gene segment acted as functional or pseudogenic. Donor age, sex, ethnicity and CMV serostatus were compiled alongside the repertoire data. In a later genetic analysis, genome-wide SNP genotypes for about 65% of the roughly 670 donors were used, and that subset was treated as a discovery cohort. All discovery cohort repertoires had been generated using a single sequencing platform. HLA typing covered class I and class II loci at four-digit resolution. Typing coverage differed by locus: A, B, C, DRB1 and DQB1 were typed in about 629-640 donors, DQA1 in approximately 520, DPA1 in approximately 610, and DPB1 in just under 480. Roughly five DR-DQ haplotypes were handled as single units for association and clustering because linkage in the cohort was strong. Among about 410 genotyped donors of the cohort, an average of roughly 230,000 unique TCR beta nucleotide sequences was sequenced per donor, of which roughly 17% were non-productive. The research as a whole found: The presence/absence analyses assumed that sequencing depth was roughly uniform across donors, and that assumption may not be true. V-gene and J-gene trimming of TCR beta chains was associated with a missense DCLRE1C variant in a later genetic analysis, and the association was replicated in an independent cohort. According to the authors, the approach could potentially be generalized to other disease states and immunological phenotypes. In an earlier analysis of approximately 590 of the donors, most TCR beta V segments appeared in productive rearrangements about 90% or about 30% of the time, broadly matching IMGT annotations. The 87-base-pair reads could not distinguish some IMGT-functional V segments, including TRBV6-2 and TRBV6-3, so those segments were excluded. In vitro tests confirmed that a few of the cytomegalovirus-associated TCR beta chains recognize cytomegalovirus antigens. A cluster of highly shared sequence variants was judged likely to be a technical artifact of the sequencing pipeline. In a later analysis, some 18,000 TCR beta sequences were associated with specific HLA alleles at a false discovery rate of 0.05. Correlated functional status among segregating V segments might be attributable to linkage disequilibrium, but an unknown experimental factor could not be ruled out. Several of the top co-occurrence clusters appeared to be linked to parvovirus B19, influenza, CMV and Epstein-Barr virus, according to a later analysis. The only immune exposure information available for the cohort was CMV serostatus. Compared with equally common non-associated chains, HLA-associated TCR beta chains in a later analysis were more clonally expanded and had lower generation probabilities. Compared with the approximately 600-donor mean, donors in an Asian-associated ancestry cluster had fewer N-insertions in productive TCRs, according to a later genetic analysis. According to a later analysis, most CMV-associated TCR beta chains appeared to be HLA-restricted, and the HLA associations seemed to be driven largely by CMV exposure. The classifier was reported to diagnose cytomegalovirus status with high specificity and sensitivity in both the original and validation cohorts. HLA typing was unavailable for some donors at each locus, so association tests used only the typed subset. In a later analysis, the rate of TCR association differed among HLA loci, with DRB1 alleles having the most associated TCRs and HLA-C alleles having the fewest. The study gave a list of 150 to 200 TCR beta chains associated with cytomegalovirus. This cohort had only TCR beta chains sequenced, and the lack of alpha or paired-chain data limited which features could be detected. A further reported finding was that TCR beta sequences accurately predicted the HLA-A and HLA-B alleles for most subjects in the first cohort. Across donors, most TCR sequences were observed very rarely, whereas some public TCRs were present in many individuals. About 17 rarely observed V segments, including chromosome 9 orphons, were excluded from the earlier analysis of several hundred of the donors because counts were too low. Assigning TCR associations to individual alleles was difficult when HLA alleles, especially DR and DQ, strongly co-occurred.

The library relied on the immunoSEQ multiplex PCR assay. For the multiplex PCR, a mixture combining 60 forward primers for TCR Vbeta segments and 13 reverse primers for TCR Jbeta segments was used. The CDR3 region of rearranged TCR beta genes was amplified from genomic DNA with a multiplex PCR assay. The amplified TCR beta libraries were sequenced on the Illumina HiSeq System as 87-base-pair reads. The source study handled its data this way. A later analysis counted around 72 million unique TCR beta chains across the 550 to 750 repertoires, and roughly 9.9 million of these chains were shared by at least two donors. Raw reads were error-corrected and collapsed into unique sequences with a nearest-neighbor algorithm that merged closely related sequences to remove PCR and sequencing errors. Alignment of CDR3 sequences to IMGT reference sequences was used to assign V, D and J gene segments. For a sequence to be retained, at least a six-nucleotide match to both a V gene segment and a J gene segment was required. Rearrangements were called productive when the CDR3 lacked stop codons and stayed in frame with V and J; all others were non-productive. Following IMGT convention, CDR3 was defined as the stretch from the second conserved V-encoded cysteine to the conserved J-encoded phenylalanine. The earlier analysis of about 590 of the donors excluded sequences that lacked an unambiguous match to a single V gene segment. In an earlier analysis of 500 to 750 of the donors, V segments were called functional above 56.7% productive rearrangements and were called segregating when the between-donor standard deviation exceeded 5%. A statistical classification framework was developed to diagnose cytomegalovirus status using the catalog of TCR beta chain sequences. In a later analysis, V and J genes were assigned by comparing TCR nucleotide sequences against IMGT/GENE-DB human TR gene sequences. Using the TCRdist pipeline, a later analysis assigned CDR3 sequences along with most-parsimonious VDJ recombination scenarios. In a later analysis, each TCR beta chain was defined by its CDR3 amino acid sequence together with its V-gene family, and reads without a unique V-gene family were excluded. In a later analysis, approximately 640 highly shared, low-generation-probability nucleotide sequences were removed to address suspected cross-contamination and a sequencing artifact. In a later analysis, a clonal expansion index was calculated for each public chain from normalized within-repertoire ranks of inferred template counts. Generation probabilities in a later analysis came from a VDJ recombination model fitted to out-of-frame rearrangements, and those results were checked against IGoR. Hypergeometric tests were used in a later analysis to score TCR-TCR, TCR-HLA and TCR-CMV co-occurrence, with a repertoire-size bias correction applied to the TCR pairs. False discovery rates were estimated in a later analysis by permuting HLA or CMV assignments 20 times. In a later analysis, co-occurring TCRs were grouped using DBSCAN, and TCRdist sequence similarity was added for clustering within HLA-allele-positive subsets. Co-occurrence clustering excluded repertoires with fewer than 30,000 or more than 120,000 public chains, plus five with anomalous nucleotide sharing. Entries here come from immuneACCESS through TCRdb and include only in-frame sequences with V and J called. Some clones fail to appear in such tables; in the studies checked, an unresolved V gene covers under half of the shortfall, and the cause of the remainder is unknown. V and J calls and clone size are as listed in that table; D and trimming were resolved from the DNA. For this sample the table gives over 95,000 clones, of which around 77% were detected only once. The top ten constitute roughly 11% of the sample.

The germline V gene specifies LGHNA as CDR1 and YSLEER as CDR2. The CDR3 holds 14 amino acids from the cysteine to the phenylalanine. The CDR3 DNA has 42 bases and is translated from base 1. Germline trimming amounts to 4 bases on V and 8 bases on J, with 10 as the count of junction bases outside the gene matches. The cohort was made up of roughly 670 healthy bone marrow donors. At the time of sampling, every cohort member was nominally healthy, though immune exposures that went unrecorded were likely present. The donor was CMV seropositive and was included in the group of approximately 310 seropositive cohort members. Each donor provided a peripheral blood sample, and peripheral blood mononuclear cells were used for TCR beta sequencing. The Qiagen DNeasy Blood Extraction Kit was used to extract genomic DNA from the blood cell samples.

The V and J segments used are TRBV4-3 and TRBJ1-2; 7 bases in the junction line up with TRBD1. Sequences were obtained from PBMCs. The sequence came from a man in his forties in good health and CMV-seropositive. DNA sequence: TGCGCCAGCAGCCCTATGAAGACAGGGCAAGGCTACACCTTC. Its coded protein is CASSPMKTGQGYTF.